These 20 T cell receptor beta chains came from one sample sequenced in a study of blood T cell repertoires in COVID-19. The table came from immunoSEQ multiplex PCR; TCRdb's copy has only in-frame clones and leaves some out. The sample has 350,000 or so clones; around four fifths are singletons. Sequenced input: peripheral blood. The receptors here all came from a young man with active or convalescent COVID-19.

Details on this clone: Additional DNA sequences in this sample encode the identical CDR3. V is TRBV30 and J is TRBJ1-5; no clear D gene. Per germline, CDR1 GTSNPN and CDR2 SVGIG (reference sequence). This CDR3 has 13 amino acids. Between the trimmed V and J ends, which lost 2 bases and 2 bases, there was a span of 7 bases. The CDR3 sequence is CAWSPGGNQPQHF. For the CDR3, the DNA is TGTGCCTGGAGTCCGGGAGGCAATCAGCCCCAGCATTTT. Filled out from reference TRBV30 and TRBJ1-5, the complete variable domain reads SQTIHQWPATLVQPVGSPLSLECTVEGTSNPNLYWYRQAAGRGLQLLFYSVGIGQISSEVPQNLSASRPQDRQFILSSKKLLLSDSGFYLCAWSPGGNQPQHFGDGTRLSIL.

The chain recombines TRBV6-5 with TRBJ2-4, with 7 bases fitting TRBD2. Germline V gene lookup returns CDR1 MNHEY and CDR2 SVGAGI. The J segment lost 2 bases and the V segment lost 6 bases, leaving 4 bases of the junction unmatched. This CDR3 is 14 amino acids long. CDR3 sequence: CASRGGVTKNIQYF. Here the CDR3 DNA reads TGTGCCAGCAGGGGGGGGGTTACCAAAAACATTCAGTACTTC.

This clone was recorded once. V gene TRBV6-1 combines with J gene TRBJ1-2; 10 bases line up with TRBD1. After removal of 0 bases from V and 8 bases from J, the junction contained 3 bases not matched to a gene. This CDR3 is 14 amino acids long. CDR1 and CDR2 (germline): MNHNS, SASEGT. CDR3 residues: CASSEAWDRGGYTF. CDR3 sequence (DNA): TGTGCCAGCAGTGAAGCGTGGGACAGGGGCGGCTACACCTTC.

In this sample, this clone turned up once. The V call is TRBV4-3, the J call TRBJ2-7; TRBD2 agrees at 9 bases. J was trimmed by 4 bases and V by 3 bases; bases with no gene match: 10. In germline, CDR1 is LGHNA, CDR2 YSLEER. This CDR3 is built from 16 residues. The CDR3 sequence is CASSQEVAGGRYEQYF. CDR3 in DNA: TGCGCCAGCAGCCAGGAGGTGGCGGGGGGGAGGTACGAGCAGTACTTC.

This chain joins TRBV12-3 or TRBV12-4 and TRBJ2-7; D ambiguous. V lost 4 bases and J lost 1, with 5 bases in between. This CDR3 contains 12 residues. The CDR3 region has the DNA TGTGCCAGCAGTTCCGGTTCCTACGAGCAGTACTTC. It is translated as CASSSGSYEQYF.

The V gene is TRBV28, the J gene TRBJ1-5; D uncertain. The V gene lost 8 bases and the J gene lost 6 bases, with 5 bases spanning the gap. The CDR3 covers 10 residues. Germline V gene sequence: CDR1 MDHEN, CDR2 SYDVKM. CDR3 sequence reads: CASPPQPQHF. The CDR3 DNA is TGTGCCAGCCCTCCTCAGCCCCAGCATTTT.

V usage is TRBV4-1 and J usage is TRBJ2-7; TRBD2 is a possible D gene (6 bases). V was cut by 1 base and J by 3 bases, with 13 bases left in between. The CDR3 is 15 amino acids. CDR1 is MGHRA, CDR2 YSYEKL, per germline. The CDR3 protein is CASSQGGSGVYEQYF. The CDR3 nucleotides read TGCGCCAGCAGCCAAGGGGGTAGCGGAGTCTACGAGCAGTACTTC.

Concerning this clone itself: At one end, the junction sequence differs from germline, possibly due to a read error. The gene calls are TRBV7-2 and TRBJ1-4; D gene uncertain. The CDR3 covers 14 residues. From germline, CDR1 is SGHTA and CDR2 FQGNSA. The CDR3 sequence is CASSLAGPNEKLFF. CDR3 sequence (DNA): TGTGCCAGCAGCTTAGCGGGCCCTAACGAAAAACTGTTTTTT.

The chain has TRBV10-3 and TRBJ2-2; 12 bases line up with TRBD2. V shed 11 bases and J 5 bases; nucleotides not matched to a gene: 6. The CDR3 loop spans 14 amino acids. The germline V gene has CDR1 ENHRY and CDR2 SYGVKD. This CDR3 is CAGRLAGETGELFF. The CDR3 region has the DNA TGTGCCGGCCGACTAGCGGGAGAGACCGGGGAGCTGTTTTTT.

The rearrangement links TRBV5-1 to TRBJ2-2; D might be TRBD1 (6 bases). Between the trimmed V and J ends, which lost 1 base and 5 bases, there was a span of 12 bases. Germline V lookup: CDR1 SGHRS, CDR2 YFSETQ. The length of the CDR3 is 15 residues. The CDR3 reads CASSLLTGGTGELFF. The CDR3, as DNA: TGCGCCAGCAGCTTGTTGACAGGTGGTACCGGGGAGCTGTTTTTT.

V gene TRBV19 combines with J gene TRBJ2-1; possibly TRBD1 for D (5 bases). CDR3 size: 16 residues. CDR1 and CDR2 (germline): LNHDA, SQIVND (reference sequence). V was shortened by 4 bases and J by 0 bases, with 13 bases between the two germline ends. The CDR3 region has the DNA TGTGCCAGTAGTAGGGGCGACTTTCGCTCCTACAATGAGCAGTTCTTC. Its translation: CASSRGDFRSYNEQFF. The complete variable domain, with remaining parts taken from reference TRBV19 and TRBJ2-1, reads DGGITQSPKYLFRKEGQNVTLSCEQNLNHDAMYWYRQDPGQGLRLIYYSQIVNDFQKGDIAEGYSVSREKKESFPLTVTSAQKNPTAFYLCASSRGDFRSYNEQFFGPGTRLTVL.

The gene calls are TRBV29-1 and TRBJ1-2; 9 positions match TRBD1. There are 14 residues in the CDR3. The germline V gene has CDR1 SQVTM and CDR2 ANQGSEA. With V trimmed by 7 bases and J by 2 bases, 8 bases remained unmatched. CDR3 DNA: TGCAGCGCGACGTCGACAGGGGGGAACTATGGCTACACCTTC. This sequence encodes CSATSTGGNYGYTF.

V usage is TRBV29-1 and J usage is TRBJ1-1, with TRBD1 as a possible D gene (5 bases). With 6 bases removed from V and 6 bases from J, the gap between germline ends came to 14 bases. Germline V gene lookup returns CDR1 SQVTM and CDR2 ANQGSEA. The CDR3 runs 12 residues. Written as DNA, the CDR3 is TGCAGCGTCATGGGGGGTAACCCTGAAGCTTTCTTT. The encoded protein is CSVMGGNPEAFF.

The chain employs TRBV6-2 or TRBV6-3 and TRBJ2-1, with TRBD2 matching over 8 bases. Germline-derived CDR1 and CDR2 are MNHEY and SVGEGT. CDR3 length: 14 amino acids. V lost 6 bases to trimming and J lost 10 bases; unmatched junction nucleotides: 11. CDR3 coding DNA: TGTGCCAGCAGCTTTAGCGGGGAAATAGAAGAGCAGTTCTTC. Translating gives CASSFSGEIEEQFF.

The V gene is TRBV11-3, the J gene TRBJ2-1, with D perhaps TRBD2 (6 bases). This CDR3 has 16 residues. Germline CDR1 is SGHNT and CDR2 is YENEEA. V was pared by 1 base and J by 0 bases, with 10 bases between. The CDR3 nucleotides read TGTGCCAGCAGCTTAGGTGGGGGGAGCTCCTACAATGAGCAGTTCTTC. This encodes CASSLGGGSSYNEQFF. The complete variable domain, with remaining parts taken from reference TRBV11-3 and TRBJ2-1, reads EAGVVQSPRYKIIEKKQPVAFWCNPISGHNTLYWYLQNLGQGPELLIRYENEEAVDDSQLPKDRFSAERLKGVDSTLKIQPAELGDSAVYLCASSLGGGSSYNEQFFGPGTRLTVL.

V and J are TRBV29-1 and TRBJ2-5; 7 bases map to TRBD2. CDR1 SQVTM and CDR2 ANQGSEA come from the germline V gene. The V gene end was trimmed by 5 bases and the J gene end by 5 bases; junction bases not matched to a gene: 5. The CDR3 is 12 amino acids. The CDR3 loop reads CSVFQGGETQYF. In DNA, the CDR3 is TGCAGCGTTTTCCAGGGAGGGGAGACCCAGTACTTC.

This clone was detected once. The chain links TRBV7-9 to TRBJ1-4; 7 bases agree with TRBD1. V was clipped by 5 bases and J by 13 bases; unmatched bases: 7. The CDR3 contains 12 residues. Germline V lookup: CDR1 SEHNR, CDR2 FQNEAQ (reference sequence). The CDR3 nucleotides are TGTGCCAGCAGCCTCGACAGGGATGGACTGTTTTTT. This encodes CASSLDRDGLFF. Together with reference TRBV7-9 and TRBJ1-4, the CDR3 gives the full variable domain: DTGVSQNPRHKITKRGQNVTFRCDPISEHNRLYWYRQTLGQGPEFLTYFQNEAQLEKSRLLSDRFSAERPKGSFSTLEIQRTEQGDSAMYLCASSLDRDGLFFGSGTQLSVL.

In this sample, this clone turned up once. This chain links TRBV6-1 with TRBJ2-2; D may be TRBD1 (6 bases). Trimming took off 0 bases at V and 3 bases at J, with 14 bases between the two ends. The CDR3 is made up of 17 amino acids. CDR1 MNHNS and CDR2 SASEGT come from the germline V gene. CDR3: CASSEALGAGDTGELFF. The DNA of the CDR3 is TGTGCCAGCAGTGAAGCGCTCGGGGCAGGGGACACCGGGGAGCTGTTTTTT.

V usage is TRBV5-1 and J usage is TRBJ1-2; the D gene is possibly TRBD1 (5 bases). The V end was cut by 1 base, the J end by 5 bases, with 12 bases between. The CDR3 is 14 amino acids. Germline CDR1 is SGHRS and CDR2 is YFSETQ. This CDR3 reads CASSLRQFNYGYTF. DNA for the CDR3: TGCGCCAGCAGCTTGCGACAGTTTAATTATGGCTACACCTTC. Full variable domain (missing parts from reference TRBV5-1 and TRBJ1-2): KAGVTQTPRYLIKTRGQQVTLSCSPISGHRSVSWYQQTPGQGLQFLFEYFSETQRNKGNFPGRFSGRQFSNSRSEMNVSTLELGDSALYLCASSLRQFNYGYTFGSGTRLTVV.

The genes are TRBV19 and TRBJ2-5; D is ambiguous. The length of the CDR3 is 12 residues. Trimming stripped 9 bases from V and 6 bases from J, with 14 bases between. CDR1 and CDR2 from the germline V gene are LNHDA and SQIVND (reference sequence). In nucleotides, the CDR3 is TGTGCCAGCGCCTCTGATGGGCAGACCCAGTACTTC. Its translation: CASASDGQTQYF.